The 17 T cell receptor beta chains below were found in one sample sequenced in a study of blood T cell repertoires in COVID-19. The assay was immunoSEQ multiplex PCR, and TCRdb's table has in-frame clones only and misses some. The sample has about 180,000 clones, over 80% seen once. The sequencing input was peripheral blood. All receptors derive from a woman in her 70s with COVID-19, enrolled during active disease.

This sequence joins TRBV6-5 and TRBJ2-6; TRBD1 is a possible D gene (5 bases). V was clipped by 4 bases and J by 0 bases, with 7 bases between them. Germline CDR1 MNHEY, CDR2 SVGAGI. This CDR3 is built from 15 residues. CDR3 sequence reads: CASSSQGSGANVLTF. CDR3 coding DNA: TGTGCCAGCAGTTCCCAGGGCTCTGGGGCCAACGTCCTGACTTTC.

CDR3 nucleotides: TGCGCCAGCAGCTCCGGGACAGGCGGCACTGAAGCTTTCTTT. As protein: CASSSGTGGTEAFF. This rearrangement joins TRBV5-1 to TRBJ1-1, with 8 bases identical to TRBD1. The germline V gene encodes CDR1 SGHRS and CDR2 YFSETQ. The CDR3 runs 14 residues. V trimming: 3 bases; J trimming: 4 bases; junction bases outside the gene matches: 5. Based on the CDR3 plus reference TRBV5-1 and TRBJ1-1, the full variable domain is KAGVTQTPRYLIKTRGQQVTLSCSPISGHRSVSWYQQTPGQGLQFLFEYFSETQRNKGNFPGRFSGRQFSNSRSEMNVSTLELGDSALYLCASSSGTGGTEAFFGQGTRLTVV.

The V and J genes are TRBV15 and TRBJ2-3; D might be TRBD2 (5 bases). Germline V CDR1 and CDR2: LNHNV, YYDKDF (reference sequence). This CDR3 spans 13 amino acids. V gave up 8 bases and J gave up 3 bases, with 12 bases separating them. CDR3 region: CATLEAPTDTQYF. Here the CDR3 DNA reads TGTGCCACCCTGGAGGCCCCAACAGATACGCAGTATTTT.

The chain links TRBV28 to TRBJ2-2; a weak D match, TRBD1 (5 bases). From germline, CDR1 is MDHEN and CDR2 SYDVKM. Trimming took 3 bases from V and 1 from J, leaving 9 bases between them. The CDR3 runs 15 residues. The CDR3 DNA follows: TGTGCCAGCAGTTTTCAGGGATTGAACACCGGGGAGCTGTTTTTT. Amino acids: CASSFQGLNTGELFF.

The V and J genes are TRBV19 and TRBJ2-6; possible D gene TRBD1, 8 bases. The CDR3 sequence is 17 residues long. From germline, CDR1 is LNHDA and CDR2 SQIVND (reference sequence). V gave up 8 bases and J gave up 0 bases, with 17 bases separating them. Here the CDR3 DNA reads TGTGCCAGTGGTTCGGACAGGGAGGGCTCTGGGGCCAACGTCCTGACTTTC. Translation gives CASGSDREGSGANVLTF.

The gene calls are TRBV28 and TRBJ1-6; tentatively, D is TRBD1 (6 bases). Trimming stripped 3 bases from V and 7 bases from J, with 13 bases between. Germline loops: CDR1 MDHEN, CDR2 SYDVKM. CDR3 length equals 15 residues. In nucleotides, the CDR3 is TGTGCCAGCAGTTTGGTGGGACATTCGAATTCACCCCTCCACTTT. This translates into CASSLVGHSNSPLHF. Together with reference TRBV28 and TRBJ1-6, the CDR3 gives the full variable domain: DVKVTQSSRYLVKRTGEKVFLECVQDMDHENMFWYRQDPGLGLRLIYFSYDVKMKEKGDIPEGYSVSREKKERFSLILESASTNQTSMYLCASSLVGHSNSPLHFGNGTRLTVT.

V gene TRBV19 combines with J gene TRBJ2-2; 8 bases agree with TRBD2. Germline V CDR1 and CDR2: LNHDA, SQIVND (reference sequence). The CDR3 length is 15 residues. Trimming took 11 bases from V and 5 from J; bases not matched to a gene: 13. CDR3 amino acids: CACARGGYRTGELFF. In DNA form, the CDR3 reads TGTGCCTGCGCACGGGGGGGTTATAGAACCGGGGAGCTGTTTTTT.

The CDR3 reads CASSIDLTSESIRDTGELFF. The DNA for the CDR3 is TGTGCCAGTAGTATAGATCTGACTAGCGAATCAATCAGGGACACCGGGGAGCTGTTTTTT. The chain links TRBV19 to TRBJ2-2; 8 positions match TRBD2. CDR3 length: 20 residues. Germline values: CDR1 LNHDA, CDR2 SQIVND (reference sequence). Trimming at V came to 0 bases and at J to 3 bases, leaving 15 bases not matched to a gene.

CDR3: CASSITKTSGLYKFF. CDR3 sequence (DNA): TGTGCCAGTAGTATTACAAAGACTAGCGGGTTGTATAAGTTCTTC. The rearrangement links TRBV19 to TRBJ2-1; TRBD2 matches 10 bases. The V and J ends lost 3 bases and 14 bases, in that order; junction bases with no gene match: 13. From germline, CDR1 is LNHDA and CDR2 SQIVND (reference sequence). The CDR3 runs to 15 residues.

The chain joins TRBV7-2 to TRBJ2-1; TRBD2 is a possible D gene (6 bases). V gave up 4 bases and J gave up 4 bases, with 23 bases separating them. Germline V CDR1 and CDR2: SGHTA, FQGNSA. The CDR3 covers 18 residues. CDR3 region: CASSSFVRRDSQYNEQFF. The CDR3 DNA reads TGTGCCAGCAGCTCGTTTGTTCGAAGGGACTCCCAATACAATGAGCAGTTCTTC.

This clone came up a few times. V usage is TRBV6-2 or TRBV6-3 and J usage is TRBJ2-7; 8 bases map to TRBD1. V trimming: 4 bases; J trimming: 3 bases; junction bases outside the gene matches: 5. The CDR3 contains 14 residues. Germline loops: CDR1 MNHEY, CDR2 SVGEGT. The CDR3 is CASSSIRGLYEQYF. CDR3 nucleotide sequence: TGTGCCAGCAGTTCGATCAGGGGGCTCTACGAGCAGTACTTC.

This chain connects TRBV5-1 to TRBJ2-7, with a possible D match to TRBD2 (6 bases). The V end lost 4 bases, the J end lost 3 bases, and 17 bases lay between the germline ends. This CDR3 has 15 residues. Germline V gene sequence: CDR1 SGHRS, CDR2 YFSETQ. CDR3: CASSEEGLKFYEQYF. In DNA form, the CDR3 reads TGCGCCAGCAGCGAGGAGGGTCTAAAGTTCTACGAGCAGTACTTC.

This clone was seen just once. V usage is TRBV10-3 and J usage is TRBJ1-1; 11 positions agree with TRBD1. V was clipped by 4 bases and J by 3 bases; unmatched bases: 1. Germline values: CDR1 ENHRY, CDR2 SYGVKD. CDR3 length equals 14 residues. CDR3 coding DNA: TGTGCCATCAGTGGGGACAGGGGGTACACTGAAGCTTTCTTT. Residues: CAISGDRGYTEAFF.

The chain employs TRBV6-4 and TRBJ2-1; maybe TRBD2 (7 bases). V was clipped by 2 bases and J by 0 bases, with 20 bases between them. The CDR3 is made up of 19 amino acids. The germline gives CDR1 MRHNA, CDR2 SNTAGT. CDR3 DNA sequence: TGTGCCAGCAGTGACCGGGGGAGGGGGGAGGTTTTCTCCTACAATGAGCAGTTCTTC. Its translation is CASSDRGRGEVFSYNEQFF.

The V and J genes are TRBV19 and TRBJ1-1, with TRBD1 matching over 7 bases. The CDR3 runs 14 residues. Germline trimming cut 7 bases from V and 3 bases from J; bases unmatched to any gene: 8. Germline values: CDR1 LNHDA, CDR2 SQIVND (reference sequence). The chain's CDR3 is CASNTGTVYTEAFF. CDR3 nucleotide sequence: TGTGCCAGTAATACCGGGACAGTCTACACTGAAGCTTTCTTT.

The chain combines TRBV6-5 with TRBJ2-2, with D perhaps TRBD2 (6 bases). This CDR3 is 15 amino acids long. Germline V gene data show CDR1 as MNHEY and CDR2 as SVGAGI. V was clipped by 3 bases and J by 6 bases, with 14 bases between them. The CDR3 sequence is CASSYGGTSAGELFF. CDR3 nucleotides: TGTGCCAGCAGTTATGGAGGGACCAGCGCCGGGGAGCTGTTTTTT.

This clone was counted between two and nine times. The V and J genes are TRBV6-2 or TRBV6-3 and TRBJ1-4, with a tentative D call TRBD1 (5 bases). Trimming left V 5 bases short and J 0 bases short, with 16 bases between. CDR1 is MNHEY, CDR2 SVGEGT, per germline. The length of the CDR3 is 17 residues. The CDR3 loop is CASSAPSDSTTNEKLFF. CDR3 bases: TGTGCCAGCAGTGCTCCGAGTGACAGCACAACTAATGAAAAACTGTTTTTT.